This T cell receptor beta chain is from a study of vaccination effects on CD4 cells after COVID-19 (dated 2022 in TCRdb). Concerning the study at large: Each participant received two doses of an mRNA SARS-CoV-2 vaccine, either BNT162b2 or mRNA-1273. A total of 10 COVID-19 convalescent patients and a handful of SARS-CoV-2-naive healthy vaccine recipients were included in the full study. The study compared SARS-CoV-2 spike-specific CD4+ TCR repertoires before and after mRNA vaccination in COVID-19 convalescent patients and infection-naive vaccine recipients. Cultures from other donors in the study were sequenced with the Oncomine TCR Beta short-read assay on an Illumina iSeq 100.

This clone was recorded once. It has no known antigen specificity. Base qualities are missing; no much larger clone stands one base away. Broader findings and caveats from the paper: Marked clonal contraction was observed in both infection-induced and vaccine-induced clones at late post-vaccination timepoints, consistent with waning T cell responses. Among healthy vaccine recipients, nearly all vaccine-induced clones were SARS-CoV-2 mono-reactive, and just 1 of 255 was cross-reactive with common cold coronaviruses. Limitations of the study were the small number of convalescent patients and the absence of early post-infection timepoints.

Library construction relied on the immunoSEQ multiplex PCR assay. DNA from the cultured and isolated CD4+ T cells underwent TCR beta CDR3 sequencing. Under the source paper's analysis protocol: The analysis removed non-productive TCR sequences, trimmed reads to the CDR3 region, and retained only CDR3s that were 7 or more amino acids long. The MANAFEST web app was used to identify antigen-specific clonotypes by comparing expansion in peptide wells with expansion in reference cultures. To count as positive, a clone had to show expansion at FDR<0.05 compared with the reference and with all other wells, an odds ratio above 5, and a frequency above 0.1% in two replicate wells. Clonotypes significantly expanded in SARS-CoV-2 spike wells and in at least one common cold coronavirus spike condition were defined as cross-reactive. CDR3 similarity was assessed by Levenshtein distance using the stringdist R package, and unrooted trees were constructed with ape in R 3.6.1. The table was pulled from immuneACCESS by TCRdb, which kept in-frame rearrangements only. Such tables lose some clones; where checked, under half of the loss comes from unresolved V genes, and the rest has no known cause. V, J and clone size are taken as reported in that table, and D and trimming were inferred from the DNA itself. This sample gives some 22,000 clones in total; roughly four fifths of them show up just once. The ten largest clones add up to 15% to 20% of the sample.

In the ViraFEST assay, PBMC were stimulated with viral peptide pools, and antigen-specific CD4+ T cell clonotypes were then identified by expansion using TCR sequencing. After around 10 days of culture, CD4+ T cells were isolated with the EasySep CD4+ T cell isolation kit. Healthy vaccine recipients had no prior SARS-CoV-2 infection, confirmed by negative nucleocapsid antibodies before and after vaccination. Roughly 1.9 million PBMC per well were cultured with approximately 10 ug/ml peptides in IMDM containing approximately 4.7% human AB serum, 10 IU/ml IL-2 and gentamicin. On days 3 and 7, half of the culture medium was replaced with fresh IL-2-containing medium. Each peptide stimulation condition was cultured in triplicate wells unless otherwise noted. PBMC were separated from whole blood using Ficoll-Paque Plus gradient centrifugation and were then either cryopreserved at -140C or used fresh. The overlapping peptide pools covered the spike proteins of SARS-CoV-2 as well as those of the common cold coronaviruses HCoV-NL63, HCoV-OC43 and HCoV-229E. The QIAamp micro DNA kit was used to extract genomic DNA from the cultured CD4+ T cells.

V is cut by 0 bases and J by 8 bases, and the space between the germline ends is 9 bases. Counted from cysteine to phenylalanine, this CDR3 has 13 amino acids. Of all the DNA, just the CDR3 is kept, 39 bases in frame from base 1. CDR1 and CDR2 (SGDLS, YYNGEE) derive from the germline V gene. This TCR was sampled from a human donor who received a COVID-19 vaccine. The sequence is built from TRBV9 and TRBJ1-5; the D gene identity is not certain. Source: CD4+ T cells from PBMCs cultured with HCoV-NL63 spike peptides, taken before COVID-19 vaccination. What the cell subset or site label conveys for this sample: HCoV-NL63 spike overlapping peptide pool stimulation. The DNA sequence is TGTGCCAGCAGCGTAGGTGAAAGGGAGCCCCAGCATTTT. It translates to CASSVGEREPQHF.